The source of this T cell receptor (beta chain) is a study of blood T cell repertoires in COVID-19. The germline V gene encodes CDR1 LGHNA and CDR2 YSLEER. J lost 4 bases, V lost 3 bases, and 8 bases had no gene match. The CDR3 spans 16 residues. Sequencing used immunoSEQ multiplex PCR; TCRdb keeps in-frame clones, though not all of them. The sample shows some 350,000 clones, around 87% of them seen only once. The sample consisted of peripheral blood. The receptor comes from a man aged 18 to 30 with active or convalescent COVID-19. This rearrangement joins TRBV4-3 to TRBJ1-2; TRBD1 agrees at 10 bases. CDR3 in amino acids: CASSQGTGVFGYGYTF. The CDR3 DNA follows: TGCGCCAGCAGCCAGGGGACAGGGGTGTTCGGCTATGGCTACACCTTC.